These 22 T cell receptor beta chains originate from one sample sequenced in a study of beta chain features in type 1 diabetes. Expressed TCRB transcripts got sequenced, as all isolated RNA was reverse transcribed. Repertoires were generated with immunoSEQ multiplex PCR, while TCRdb's copy carries only in-frame clones and drops some. Seen here are 600,000 to 650,000 clones, around 16% observed once, and the top ten hold under 0.095%. Source material: naive CD4+ T cells from blood. The source of these receptors is a man aged 18 to 30 in good health.

In this sample, this clone turned up a few times. V gene TRBV5-1 combines with J gene TRBJ1-1, with 7 bases matching TRBD1. J was trimmed by 0 bases and V by 6 bases; bases with no gene match: 2. Germline V CDR1 and CDR2: SGHRS, YFSETQ. CDR3 length: 13 amino acids. CDR3 nucleotides: TGCGCCAGCAAGGGACAGATGAACACTGAAGCTTTCTTT. This translates into CASKGQMNTEAFF. The full variable domain, in which reference TRBV5-1 and TRBJ1-1 provide the parts outside the CDR3, is KAGVTQTPRYLIKTRGQQVTLSCSPISGHRSVSWYQQTPGQGLQFLFEYFSETQRNKGNFPGRFSGRQFSNSRSEMNVSTLELGDSALYLCASKGQMNTEAFFGQGTRLTVV.

The CDR3 loop is CASSVEHVETQYF. Written as DNA, the CDR3 is TGTGCCAGCAGCGTAGAACACGTAGAGACCCAGTACTTC. The chain has TRBV9 and TRBJ2-5; D is unclear. The CDR3 runs 13 residues. Germline lookup yields CDR1 SGDLS and CDR2 YYNGEE. Between the trimmed V and J ends, which lost 0 bases and 4 bases, there was a span of 7 bases.

The chain employs TRBV2 and TRBJ2-5, with a possible D match to TRBD2 (6 bases). The V gene's germline CDR1 is SNHLY and CDR2 FYNNEI. The CDR3 consists of 12 residues. Trimming left V 9 bases short and J 5 bases short, with 13 bases between. DNA for the CDR3: TGTGCCAGTCTCGGAGGGCGTGAGACCCAGTACTTC. Translation gives CASLGGRETQYF.

This clone was observed a few times. V gene TRBV19 combines with J gene TRBJ2-3, with 10 bases aligning to TRBD1. Germline loops: CDR1 LNHDA, CDR2 SQIVND (reference sequence). The junction had 7 bases not matched to a gene; V was cut back by 4 bases and J by 6 bases. This CDR3 has 15 amino acids. The DNA for the CDR3 is TGTGCCAGTAGTACCAGGGACAGGGGCCGCGATACGCAGTATTTT. Translation: CASSTRDRGRDTQYF.

This chain uses TRBV4-2 with TRBJ1-5, with TRBD1 identical over 9 bases. The length of the CDR3 is 17 residues. CDR1 and CDR2 (germline): LGHNA, YNFKEQ. V trimming: 4 bases; J trimming: 0 bases; junction bases outside the gene matches: 7. The CDR3 region has the DNA TGTGCCAGCAGCCCAAAGGACAGGGGAGATAGCAATCAGCCCCAGCATTTT. Residues: CASSPKDRGDSNQPQHF.

This chain links TRBV9 with TRBJ1-2, with D hard to call. Germline V gene sequence: CDR1 SGDLS, CDR2 YYNGEE. Trimming left V 4 bases short and J 0 bases short, with 13 bases between. The CDR3 is 15 amino acids. The CDR3 DNA is TGTGCCAGCAGCCCTCAGTCCCAATCTAACTATGGCTACACCTTC. It translates to CASSPQSQSNYGYTF.

This clone was seen a handful of times. V is TRBV20-1 and J is TRBJ2-7, with D tentatively TRBD1 (5 bases). CDR1 and CDR2 from the germline V gene are DFQATT and SNEGSKA (reference sequence). The CDR3 loop spans 10 amino acids. V was cut by 6 bases and J by 7 bases, with 10 bases left in between. As DNA, the CDR3 is TGCAGTGCCACCAGGGTTGAGCAGTACTTC. Amino acids: CSATRVEQYF.

V is TRBV5-6 and J is TRBJ2-7; D might be TRBD1 (6 bases). With 1 base removed from V and 3 bases from J, the gap between germline ends came to 11 bases. In germline, CDR1 is SGHDT, CDR2 YYEEEE. The CDR3 runs 14 residues. The CDR3 is CASSLLGAIYEQYF. DNA for the CDR3: TGTGCCAGCAGCTTGCTGGGGGCCATCTACGAGCAGTACTTC.

This clone was observed a few times. The V and J genes are TRBV29-1 and TRBJ1-2, with unresolved D. There are 13 residues in the CDR3. The ends were cut back, 7 bases at V and 9 bases at J, with 21 bases in the middle. Germline CDR1 reads SQVTM; CDR2 reads ANQGSEA. The CDR3 DNA reads as TGCAGCGCTGTGATCCTCCTGGGTTCGCGCTACACCTTC. Translated: CSAVILLGSRYTF. The variable domain in full, with the rest retrieved from reference TRBV29-1 and TRBJ1-2, is SAVISQKPSRDICQRGTSLTIQCQVDSQVTMMFWYRQQPGQSLTLIATANQGSEATYESGFVIDKFPISRPNLTFSTLTVSNMSPEDSSIYLCSAVILLGSRYTFGSGTRLTVV.

The chain is built from TRBV29-1 and TRBJ1-2; D call uncertain. Deletions cut 0 bases from V and 1 base from J, with 9 bases between. CDR1 is SQVTM and CDR2 is ANQGSEA in the germline V gene. The length of the CDR3 is 14 residues. The CDR3 loop is CSVEDPTNNYGYTF. DNA of the CDR3: TGCAGCGTTGAAGATCCCACAAATAACTATGGCTACACCTTC.

This clone was seen more than once but under ten times. The V call is TRBV18, the J call TRBJ1-6; 9 bases agree with TRBD1. After removal of 5 bases from V and 0 bases from J, the junction contained 5 bases not matched to a gene. This CDR3 region has 17 residues. Germline V gives CDR1 KGHSH, CDR2 LQKENI. The CDR3 DNA follows: TGTGCCAGCTCATATGGACAGGGGCTCTCCTATAATTCACCCCTCCACTTT. Amino acid sequence: CASSYGQGLSYNSPLHF.

In its sample, this clone was seen a few times. CDR3: CASSYTGLAGGEQYF. The CDR3 region has the DNA TGTGCCAGCAGTTACACCGGACTAGCGGGAGGTGAGCAGTACTTC. This rearrangement joins TRBV2 to TRBJ2-7; TRBD2 aligns across 14 bases. With V trimmed by 5 bases and J by 7 bases, 7 bases remained unmatched. Germline lookup yields CDR1 SNHLY and CDR2 FYNNEI. This CDR3 contains 15 residues.

V and J are TRBV12-5 and TRBJ2-1; 9 bases are a match to TRBD1. The CDR3 spans 17 residues. V lost 4 bases and J lost 7; bases outside the gene matches: 14. In germline, CDR1 is LGHNT, CDR2 FRNRAP. The CDR3 DNA sequence: TGTGCTAGTGGTTCCGGGACAGGGTTGAAGTCCGGGAATGAGCAGTTCTTC. Protein product: CASGSGTGLKSGNEQFF. The entire variable domain, with the rest obtained from reference TRBV12-5 and TRBJ2-1, is as follows: DARVTQTPRHKVTEMGQEVTMRCQPILGHNTVFWYRQTMMQGLELLAYFRNRAPLDDSGMPKDRFSAEMPDATLATLKIQPSEPRDSAVYFCASGSGTGLKSGNEQFFGPGTRLTVL.

This chain uses TRBV10-3 with TRBJ1-2; TRBD1 is a possible D gene (5 bases). CDR1 is ENHRY and CDR2 is SYGVKD in the germline V gene. The V end lost 4 bases, the J end lost 0 bases, and 9 bases lay between the germline ends. The CDR3 spans 14 residues. This CDR3 reads CAISGQTSNYGYTF. For the CDR3, the DNA is TGTGCCATCAGTGGACAGACCTCTAACTATGGCTACACCTTC.

This clone occurred a few times. V gene TRBV5-4 combines with J gene TRBJ2-7; no clear D. The CDR3 runs to 14 residues. Trimming removed 4 bases at V and 7 bases at J, with 18 bases between. Germline assignment: CDR1 SGHNT and CDR2 YYREEE (reference sequence). CDR3 nucleotide sequence: TGTGCCAGCAGCCCGGCGGCAGGAATGAGTGAGCAGTACTTC. This gives the protein CASSPAAGMSEQYF.

Only a few counts were recorded for this clone. The chain links TRBV13 to TRBJ2-3; 10 positions agree with TRBD2. V was clipped by 2 bases and J by 2 bases; unmatched bases: 10. This CDR3 spans 18 amino acids. Germline assignment: CDR1 PRHDT and CDR2 FYEKMQ (reference sequence). The CDR3 loop reads CASSLQTSGTRLTDTQYF. CDR3 nucleotide sequence: TGTGCCAGCAGCTTACAAACTAGCGGGACTCGGCTCACAGATACGCAGTATTTT. The whole variable domain, remainder taken from reference TRBV13 and TRBJ2-3, is AAGVIQSPRHLIKEKRETATLKCYPIPRHDTVYWYQQGPGQDPQFLISFYEKMQSDKGSIPDRFSAQQFSDYHSELNMSSLELGDSALYFCASSLQTSGTRLTDTQYFGPGTRLTVL.

The chain links TRBV19 to TRBJ1-1, with D possibly being TRBD1 (6 bases). Trimming pared 3 bases from V and 2 bases from J, leaving 16 bases between. The CDR3 totals 16 residues. Germline lookup yields CDR1 LNHDA and CDR2 SQIVND (reference sequence). The CDR3 region has the DNA TGTGCCAGTAGTATGGGGGGCGGAAGGACAAACACTGAAGCTTTCTTT. This translates into CASSMGGGRTNTEAFF.

This clone was recorded a few times. The gene calls are TRBV7-2 and TRBJ2-7; TRBD2 matches 11 bases. The CDR3 is 17 residues long. Germline lookup yields CDR1 SGHTA and CDR2 FQGNSA. The V and J ends lost 4 bases and 1 base, in that order; junction bases with no gene match: 9. The CDR3 region has the DNA TGTGCCAGCAGCTCACCGACTAGCGGGGCTATTTCCTACGAGCAGTACTTC. Encoded protein: CASSSPTSGAISYEQYF.

The chain employs TRBV7-2 and TRBJ2-7; D uncertain. V shed 5 bases and J shed 3 bases, with 5 bases lying between them. The CDR3 totals 11 residues. The germline V gene has CDR1 SGHTA and CDR2 FQGNSA. The CDR3 is CASSGYYEQYF. The CDR3 nucleotides are TGTGCCAGCAGCGGTTACTACGAGCAGTACTTC.

The chain uses TRBV7-3 and TRBJ2-6; 10 bases map to TRBD2. Losses at the gene ends were 2 bases for V and 0 bases for J; bases not matched to a gene: 13. There are 21 residues in the CDR3. Per germline, CDR1 SGHTA and CDR2 FQGTGA. The CDR3 coding sequence is TGTGCCAGCAGCTTACGATTGGGGACTAGCGTACCGAGCTCTGGGGCCAACGTCCTGACTTTC. Its translation: CASSLRLGTSVPSSGANVLTF.

As to this clone: The sample holds other DNA sequences that translate to the same CDR3. This chain joins TRBV30 and TRBJ2-2; D gene ambiguous. Germline V gives CDR1 GTSNPN, CDR2 SVGIG (reference sequence). V shed 0 bases and J shed 2 bases, with 7 bases lying between them. The CDR3 consists of 14 residues. CDR3 DNA sequence: TGTGCCTGGAGTGTTTCAGCCAACACCGGGGAGCTGTTTTTT. Amino acid sequence: CAWSVSANTGELFF.

The V gene is TRBV18, the J gene TRBJ2-3; 11 nucleotides align to TRBD1. In germline, CDR1 is KGHSH, CDR2 LQKENI. The CDR3 sequence is 15 residues long. The J segment lost 4 bases and the V segment lost 3 bases, leaving 3 bases of the junction unmatched. CDR3: CASSPRTGGADTQYF. For the CDR3, the DNA is TGTGCCAGCTCACCCCGGACAGGGGGCGCAGATACGCAGTATTTT.